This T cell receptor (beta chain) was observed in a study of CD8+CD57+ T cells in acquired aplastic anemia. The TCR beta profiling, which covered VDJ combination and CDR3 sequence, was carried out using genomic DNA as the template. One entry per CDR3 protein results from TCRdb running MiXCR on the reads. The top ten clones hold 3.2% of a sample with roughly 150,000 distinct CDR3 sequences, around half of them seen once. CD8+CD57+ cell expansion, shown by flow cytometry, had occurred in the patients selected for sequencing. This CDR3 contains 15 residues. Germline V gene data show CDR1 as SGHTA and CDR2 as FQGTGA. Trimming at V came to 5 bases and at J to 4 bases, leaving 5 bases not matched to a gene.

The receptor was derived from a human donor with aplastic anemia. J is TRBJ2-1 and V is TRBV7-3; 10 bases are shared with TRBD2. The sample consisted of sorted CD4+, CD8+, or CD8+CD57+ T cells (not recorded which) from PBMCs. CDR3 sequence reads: CASSGAGGPYNEQFF. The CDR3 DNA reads TGTGCCAGCAGCGGAGCGGGAGGGCCTTACAATGAGCAGTTCTTC.